Shown below are 30 T cell receptor beta chains from a single sample sequenced in a study of response to subunit inactivated influenza vaccine. MiXCR was run by TCRdb on the RT-PCR reads, yielding one entry per CDR3 protein. The table lists 610,000 or so distinct CDR3 sequences, approximately 15% of them singletons. The source was PBMCs from blood, collected roughly 12 days after vaccination. Source of these receptors: a man in his fifties who received an inactivated influenza vaccine.

This clonotype was detected ten times or more. The CDR3 sequence is CASSSPLLGTPHSGANVLTF. For the CDR3, the DNA is TGTGCCAGCAGTTCCCCTTTACTTGGAACCCCGCACTCTGGGGCCAACGTCCTGACTTTC. The rearrangement joins TRBV6-2 or TRBV6-3 to TRBJ2-6; D gene unclear. CDR1 MNHEY and CDR2 SVGEGT come from the germline V gene. V lost 4 bases to trimming and J lost 0 bases, with 22 bases between them. The length of the CDR3 is 20 residues.

This chain links TRBV28 with TRBJ2-3, with D perhaps TRBD1 (6 bases). The CDR3 consists of 16 residues. Germline CDR1 is MDHEN and CDR2 is SYDVKM. Trimming shortened V by 1 base and J by 2 bases, and 13 bases separated the two germline ends. The CDR3 sequence: CASSLYSGVDTDTQYF. In DNA form, the CDR3 reads TGTGCCAGCAGTTTATATTCAGGGGTGGACACAGATACGCAGTATTTT.

A few counts support this clonotype. This sequence joins TRBV5-1 and TRBJ1-6; D is perhaps TRBD1 (5 bases). V lost 3 bases to trimming and J lost 7 bases, with 8 bases between them. The CDR3 is made up of 13 amino acids. The germline gives CDR1 SGHRS, CDR2 YFSETQ. CDR3 residues: CASSSDRNSPLHF. In DNA, the CDR3 is TGCGCCAGCAGCTCTGACAGAAATTCACCCCTCCACTTT.

This clonotype showed up just once. This chain connects TRBV7-8 to TRBJ2-2; 7 nucleotides line up with TRBD1. Germline V lookup: CDR1 SGHVS, CDR2 FQNEAQ. With 3 bases clipped from V and 2 bases from J, the junction kept 6 bases outside the gene matches. This CDR3 is 16 amino acids long. In nucleotides, the CDR3 is TGTGCCAGCAGCTTCTTGACAGGGCGAAACACCGGGGAGCTGTTTTTT. Protein sequence: CASSFLTGRNTGELFF. Drawing the rest from reference TRBV7-8 and TRBJ2-2, the complete variable domain is GAGVSQSPRYKVAKRGQDVALRCDPISGHVSLFWYQQALGQGPEFLTYFQNEAQLDKSGLPSDRFFAERPEGSVSTLKIQRTQQEDSAVYLCASSFLTGRNTGELFFGEGSRLTVL.

This clonotype has more than one count but fewer than ten. This chain uses TRBV4-2 with TRBJ2-5; 16 nucleotides match TRBD2. J was trimmed by 5 bases and V by 3 bases; bases with no gene match: 12. The germline gives CDR1 LGHNA, CDR2 YNFKEQ. The CDR3 runs 19 residues. CDR3 sequence reads: CASSQEGTSGGARSETQYF. The CDR3 nucleotides read TGTGCCAGCAGCCAGGAAGGGACTAGCGGGGGGGCGCGTTCGGAGACCCAGTACTTC.

The genes are TRBV9 and TRBJ2-1, with D perhaps TRBD1 or TRBD2 (7 bases each). The length of the CDR3 is 18 residues. The germline V gene has CDR1 SGDLS and CDR2 YYNGEE. V was clipped by 0 bases and J by 5 bases, with 21 bases between them. As DNA, the CDR3 is TGTGCCAGCAGCGTAGATCAGGGGGTTAGCGGGCTTCACAATGAGCAGTTCTTC. This encodes CASSVDQGVSGLHNEQFF.

The gene calls are TRBV7-2 and TRBJ2-5, with a possible D match to TRBD1 (6 bases). Trimming left V 8 bases short and J 0 bases short, with 19 bases between. The CDR3 loop spans 16 amino acids. CDR1 SGHTA and CDR2 FQGNSA come from the germline V gene. Here the CDR3 DNA reads TGTGCCAGCGGGAGACGAGGGGGAGCGTACCAAGAGACCCAGTACTTC. As protein: CASGRRGGAYQETQYF.

This chain connects TRBV27 to TRBJ2-5; D gene unclear. The CDR3 contains 13 residues. The V end lost 3 bases, the J end lost 4 bases, and 9 bases lay between the germline ends. CDR1 is MNHEY and CDR2 is SMNVEV in the germline V gene (reference sequence). CDR3 sequence (DNA): TGTGCCAGCAGTTTTGGTACTCCAGAGACCCAGTACTTC. Translating it yields CASSFGTPETQYF.

The chain is built from TRBV28 and TRBJ2-7; tentative D call: TRBD2 (6 bases). Between the trimmed V and J ends, which lost 5 bases and 6 bases, there was a span of 14 bases. The germline V gene has CDR1 MDHEN and CDR2 SYDVKM. This CDR3 region has 13 residues. The CDR3 is CASSREGLREQYF. CDR3 coding DNA: TGTGCCAGCAGTCGAGAGGGACTCCGCGAGCAGTACTTC.

This clonotype has just a few counts. The V call is TRBV29-1, the J call TRBJ1-2; 10 bases are a match to TRBD1. Trimming at V came to 5 bases and at J to 10 bases, leaving 10 bases not matched to a gene. CDR3 length: 13 residues. Looked up from germline, CDR1 is SQVTM and CDR2 is ANQGSEA. The CDR3 spells CSVLTSGQGDYTF. For the CDR3, the DNA is TGCAGCGTTCTCACCTCCGGACAGGGGGACTACACCTTC.

The chain recombines TRBV29-1 with TRBJ2-3, with TRBD2 identical over 10 bases. The J segment lost 3 bases and the V segment lost 6 bases, leaving 6 bases of the junction unmatched. There are 14 residues in the CDR3. The V gene's germline CDR1 is SQVTM and CDR2 ANQGSEA. CDR3 residues: CSVASGSTTDTQYF. DNA for the CDR3: TGCAGCGTCGCTAGCGGGAGCACAACAGATACGCAGTATTTT.

V and J are TRBV3-1 and TRBJ1-1, with 9 bases aligning to TRBD1. Losses at the gene ends were 5 bases for V and 4 bases for J; bases not matched to a gene: 5. Germline CDR1 LGHDT, CDR2 YNNKEL (reference sequence). CDR3 size: 14 residues. This chain's CDR3 is CASSFGQGSTEAFF. CDR3 sequence (DNA): TGTGCCAGCAGCTTCGGACAGGGGAGCACTGAAGCTTTCTTT.

V gene TRBV14 combines with J gene TRBJ1-2, with D possibly matching TRBD1 (5 bases). Looked up from germline, CDR1 is SGHDN and CDR2 is FVKESK. Trimming took 4 bases from V and 6 from J, leaving 9 bases between them. The CDR3 totals 12 residues. This chain's CDR3 is CASSPGADGYTF. For the CDR3, the DNA is TGTGCCAGCAGCCCTGGGGCCGATGGCTACACCTTC. Full variable domain (rest looked up from reference TRBV14 and TRBJ1-2): EAGVTQFPSHSVIEKGQTVTLRCDPISGHDNLYWYRRVMGKEIKFLLHFVKESKQDESGMPNNRFLAERTGGTYSTLKVQPAELEDSGVYFCASSPGADGYTFGSGTRLTVV.

This chain links TRBV20-1 with TRBJ2-2; 10 bases match TRBD2. CDR3 length: 15 amino acids. Losses at the gene ends were 3 bases for V and 6 bases for J; bases not matched to a gene: 7. Germline CDR1 is DFQATT and CDR2 is SNEGSKA (reference sequence). The CDR3 nucleotides are TGCAGTGCTAGCCCTAGCGGGAGTCTTCCCGGGGAGCTGTTTTTT. This translates into CSASPSGSLPGELFF.

In its sample, this clonotype was seen a few times. The chain couples TRBV12-3 or TRBV12-4 to TRBJ2-7, with D possibly being TRBD1 or TRBD2 (5 bases each). The CDR3 is made up of 13 amino acids. Trimming took off 5 bases at V and 2 bases at J, with 10 bases between the two ends. This chain's CDR3 is CASSQGPTYEQYF. In nucleotides, the CDR3 is TGTGCCAGCAGTCAGGGACCGACCTACGAGCAGTACTTC.

The genes are TRBV28 and TRBJ1-1; the D is unclear. The CDR3 totals 15 residues. Germline loops: CDR1 MDHEN, CDR2 SYDVKM. The V gene lost 10 bases and the J gene lost 3 bases, with 21 bases spanning the gap. The CDR3 region is CAMGPGLGEYTEAFF. The CDR3 DNA reads TGTGCCATGGGCCCCGGGCTGGGAGAGTACACTGAAGCTTTCTTT.

This sequence joins TRBV5-1 and TRBJ2-6; tentatively, D is TRBD1 (6 bases). The germline V and J ends were trimmed by 5 bases and 1 base, with 10 bases remaining between them. From germline, CDR1 is SGHRS and CDR2 YFSETQ. The CDR3 totals 15 residues. The CDR3 is CASRERGSGANVLTF. For the CDR3, the DNA is TGCGCCAGCAGAGAGAGGGGGTCTGGGGCCAACGTCCTGACTTTC.

This chain uses TRBV2 with TRBJ2-7; D perhaps matches TRBD2 (6 bases). The V and J ends lost 8 bases and 3 bases respectively, with 20 bases between them. This CDR3 contains 15 residues. Germline V CDR1 and CDR2: SNHLY, FYNNEI. CDR3 nucleotides: TGTGCCAGCCAGATGGGCGCCGGGGGTTTCTACGAGCAGTACTTC. Its translation is CASQMGAGGFYEQYF.

V gene TRBV5-1 combines with J gene TRBJ2-1; D gene unclear. Looked up from germline, CDR1 is SGHRS and CDR2 is YFSETQ. This CDR3 spans 14 amino acids. V lost 0 bases to trimming and J lost 10 bases, with 14 bases between them. The CDR3 here is CASSLVSSAQEQFF. The CDR3 nucleotides read TGCGCCAGCAGCTTGGTCAGTTCGGCTCAAGAGCAGTTCTTC.

J is TRBJ1-5 and V is TRBV12-3 or TRBV12-4, with TRBD1 matching 7 bases. After removal of 5 bases from V and 3 bases from J, the junction contained 10 bases not matched to a gene. There are 16 residues in the CDR3. CDR3 in DNA: TGTGCCAGCAGTGCCCGGACAGGCGTAAACAATCAGCCCCAGCATTTT. It encodes CASSARTGVNNQPQHF.

This clonotype was seen more than once but under ten times. The genes are TRBV7-9 and TRBJ1-2; no clear D. The V gene's germline CDR1 is SEHNR and CDR2 FQNEAQ (reference sequence). V lost 1 base to trimming and J lost 7 bases, with 7 bases between them. The CDR3 totals 12 residues. This CDR3 reads CASSLDVGGYTF. DNA for the CDR3: TGTGCCAGCAGCTTAGATGTGGGTGGCTACACCTTC.

This sequence joins TRBV20-1 and TRBJ2-7; tentatively, D is TRBD2 (6 bases). The CDR3 consists of 15 residues. Germline V gene lookup returns CDR1 DFQATT and CDR2 SNEGSKA (reference sequence). Trimming stripped 0 bases from V and 2 bases from J, with 14 bases between. DNA for the CDR3: TGCAGTGCTAGAGATGGTCGGGGGACGACCTACGAGCAGTACTTC. Translating it yields CSARDGRGTTYEQYF.

This clonotype was recorded a few times. The chain links TRBV29-1 to TRBJ1-6, with D unresolved. The CDR3 consists of 14 residues. Per the germline V gene, CDR1 is SQVTM and CDR2 is ANQGSEA. The germline V and J ends were trimmed by 5 bases and 3 bases, with 11 bases remaining between them. The CDR3 here is CSVSDGIYNSPLHF. The CDR3 nucleotides are TGCAGCGTTTCGGACGGAATCTATAATTCACCCCTCCACTTT.

This clonotype turned up a few times. The chain is built from TRBV20-1 and TRBJ2-2, with D possibly TRBD1 on 5 matching bases. Between the trimmed V and J ends, which lost 1 base and 3 bases, there was a span of 6 bases. This CDR3 spans 13 amino acids. Germline loops: CDR1 DFQATT, CDR2 SNEGSKA (reference sequence). The CDR3 nucleotides are TGCAGTGCTAGAGTGACAGACACCGGGGAGCTGTTTTTT. Its translation is CSARVTDTGELFF.

In its sample, this clonotype was seen many times. The gene calls are TRBV9 and TRBJ1-2; no clear D gene. Trimming shortened V by 4 bases and J by 0 bases, and 13 bases separated the two germline ends. The CDR3 has 15 residues. The V gene's germline CDR1 is SGDLS and CDR2 YYNGEE. The CDR3 is CASSPQTEANYGYTF. CDR3 nucleotides: TGTGCCAGCAGCCCTCAGACTGAAGCTAACTATGGCTACACCTTC.

A few counts support this clonotype. J is TRBJ1-2 and V is TRBV5-1; no clear D. V shed 0 bases and J shed 8 bases, with 11 bases lying between them. Per germline, CDR1 SGHRS and CDR2 YFSETQ. This CDR3 is built from 13 residues. In DNA, the CDR3 is TGCGCCAGCAGCTTGGCCGAAGGGAGCGGCTACACCTTC. It codes for CASSLAEGSGYTF.

This clonotype was picked up a small number of times. The chain employs TRBV6-2 or TRBV6-3 and TRBJ2-3; 7 positions match TRBD2. Germline assignment: CDR1 MNHEY and CDR2 SVGEGT. The CDR3 consists of 16 residues. V gave up 6 bases and J gave up 2 bases; unmatched junction bases: 11. The CDR3 nucleotides are TGTGCCAGCAGAGACGGCGGGGGACGCTCCACAGATACGCAGTATTTT. Its translation is CASRDGGGRSTDTQYF.

This clonotype was seen a handful of times. The chain employs TRBV6-2 or TRBV6-3 and TRBJ2-1, with 9 bases identical to TRBD1. Per germline, CDR1 MNHEY and CDR2 SVGEGT. The CDR3 has 16 residues. V shed 2 bases, J shed 6 bases, and the junction held 8 bases outside the gene matches. The CDR3 loop reads CASSYGTGFFGNEQFF. The CDR3 region has the DNA TGTGCCAGCAGTTACGGGACAGGGTTTTTTGGCAATGAGCAGTTCTTC.

The chain employs TRBV29-1 and TRBJ1-2; D is unclear. The ends were cut back, 6 bases at V and 5 bases at J, with 10 bases in the middle. Per germline, CDR1 SQVTM and CDR2 ANQGSEA. The CDR3 runs to 11 residues. In DNA form, the CDR3 reads TGCAGCGTCGCTGTTGGGTATGGCTACACCTTC. It yields the protein CSVAVGYGYTF. The full variable domain, its missing parts supplied by reference TRBV29-1 and TRBJ1-2, is SAVISQKPSRDICQRGTSLTIQCQVDSQVTMMFWYRQQPGQSLTLIATANQGSEATYESGFVIDKFPISRPNLTFSTLTVSNMSPEDSSIYLCSVAVGYGYTFGSGTRLTVV.

The chain has TRBV27 and TRBJ1-1; 8 nucleotides line up with TRBD1. The CDR3 is 16 residues long. Germline CDR1 MNHEY, CDR2 SMNVEV (reference sequence). Unmatched junction bases numbered 12, after V lost 4 bases and J lost 5 bases. The DNA of the CDR3 is TGTGCCAGCAGTTCCGGGACAGGCGCCGGGGGGACTGAAGCTTTCTTT. Its translation is CASSSGTGAGGTEAFF.